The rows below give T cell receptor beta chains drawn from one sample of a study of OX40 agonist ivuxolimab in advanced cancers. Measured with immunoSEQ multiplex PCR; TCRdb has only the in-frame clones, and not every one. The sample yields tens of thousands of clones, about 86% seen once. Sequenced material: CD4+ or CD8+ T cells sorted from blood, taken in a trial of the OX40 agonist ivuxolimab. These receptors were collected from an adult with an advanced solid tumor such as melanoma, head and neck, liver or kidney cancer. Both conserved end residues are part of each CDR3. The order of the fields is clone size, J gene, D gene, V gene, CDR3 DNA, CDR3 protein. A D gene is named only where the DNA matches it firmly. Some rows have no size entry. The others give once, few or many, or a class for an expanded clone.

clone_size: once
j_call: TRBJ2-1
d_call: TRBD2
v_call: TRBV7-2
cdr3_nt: TGTGCCAGCAGCCTTCCGAGCGGGAGGGTTGGCGATGAGCAGTTCTTC
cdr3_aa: CASSLPSGRVGDEQFF

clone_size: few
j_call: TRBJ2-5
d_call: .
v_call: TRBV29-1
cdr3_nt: TGCAGCGTTGACGTCGGGGGGCCAGAGACCCAGTACTTC
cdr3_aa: CSVDVGGPETQYF

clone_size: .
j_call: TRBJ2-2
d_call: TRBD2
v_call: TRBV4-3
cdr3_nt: TGCGCCAGCAGCCAAGAGACGGGACTAGGCCCCACCGGGGAGCTGTTTTTT
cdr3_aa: CASSQETGLGPTGELFF

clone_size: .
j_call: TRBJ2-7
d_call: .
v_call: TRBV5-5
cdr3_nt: TGTGCCAGCTCGTCGGGGGAGCAGTACTTC
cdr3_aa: CASSSGEQYF

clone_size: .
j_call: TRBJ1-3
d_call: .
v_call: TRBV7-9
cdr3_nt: TGTGCCAGCAGCCCCCGACAGGAGGTGCAAGGCACCATATATTTT
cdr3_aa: CASSPRQEVQGTIYF

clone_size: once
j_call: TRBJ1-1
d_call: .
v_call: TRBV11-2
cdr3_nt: TGTGCCAGCAGCTTAGATCTCTCTGAAGCTTTCTTT
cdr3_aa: CASSLDLSEAFF

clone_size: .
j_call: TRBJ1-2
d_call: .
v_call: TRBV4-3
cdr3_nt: TGCGCCAGCAGCCAAGATCCGGCGTATGGCTACACCTTC
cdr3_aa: CASSQDPAYGYTF

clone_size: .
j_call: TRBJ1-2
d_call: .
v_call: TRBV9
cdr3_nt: TGTGCCAGCAGCCCCGGGGGCAACTATGGCTACACCTTC
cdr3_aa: CASSPGGNYGYTF

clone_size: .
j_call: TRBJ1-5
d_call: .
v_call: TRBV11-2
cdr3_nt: TGTGCCAGCAGCTTAAAGAGTAGCAATCAGCCCCAGCATTTT
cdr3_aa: CASSLKSSNQPQHF

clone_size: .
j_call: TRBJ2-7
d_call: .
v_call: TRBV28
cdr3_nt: TGTGCCAGCAGTGTCAACCGGGACCTAAGCTCCTACGAGCAGTACTTC
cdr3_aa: CASSVNRDLSSYEQYF

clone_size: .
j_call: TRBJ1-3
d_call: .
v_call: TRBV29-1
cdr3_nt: TGCAGCGTTGAAAACAGGGACTACTCTGGAAACACCATATATTTT
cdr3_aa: CSVENRDYSGNTIYF

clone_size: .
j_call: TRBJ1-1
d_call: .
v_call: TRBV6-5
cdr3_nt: TGTGCCAGCAGACCTGACAGACTGAACACTGAAGCTTTCTTT
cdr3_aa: CASRPDRLNTEAFF

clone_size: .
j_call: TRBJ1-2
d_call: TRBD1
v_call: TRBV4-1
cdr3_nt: TGCGCCAGCAGCCAAGGGGGACTGACAGGGCACGGCTACACCTTC
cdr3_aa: CASSQGGLTGHGYTF

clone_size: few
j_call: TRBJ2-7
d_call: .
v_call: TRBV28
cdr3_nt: TGTGCCAGCTGCCCCTTCGGCTTCTCCTACGAGCAGTACTTC
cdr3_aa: CASCPFGFSYEQYF

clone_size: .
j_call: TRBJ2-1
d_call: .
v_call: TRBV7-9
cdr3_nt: TGTGCCAGCAGCTTAGCCGGGAGCTCCTACAATGAGCAGTTCTTC
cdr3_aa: CASSLAGSSYNEQFF

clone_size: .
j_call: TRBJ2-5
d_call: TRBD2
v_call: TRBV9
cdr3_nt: TGTGCCAGCAGCGCTGGGACTAGCGTTAAAGAGACCCAGTACTTC
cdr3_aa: CASSAGTSVKETQYF